This TCR beta chain derives from a study of blood T cell repertoires in COVID-19. The assay was immunoSEQ multiplex PCR, and TCRdb's table has in-frame clones only and misses some. The sample has approximately 160,000 clones, 60% to 85% seen once; the top ten hold roughly 8.4%. Per the germline V gene, CDR1 is MGHRA and CDR2 is YSYEKL. V shed 5 bases, J shed 1 base, and the junction held 6 bases outside the gene matches. The CDR3 spans 16 residues. The receptor was derived from a man between 60 and 75 years old with acute or convalescent COVID-19. The chain employs TRBV4-1 and TRBJ2-3; TRBD2 matches at 10 bases. The material sequenced was peripheral blood. Written as DNA, the CDR3 is TGCGCCAGCAGCTTTCTAGCGGGGGCCCGCACAGATACGCAGTATTTT. This translates into CASSFLAGARTDTQYF.